The source of this T cell receptor beta chain is a study of blood T cell repertoires in COVID-19. Assay: immunoSEQ multiplex PCR; the TCRdb copy retains only in-frame clones and omits some. The sample comprises hundreds of thousands of clones, just under 90% of which are singletons, and approximately 6.2% rests with the top ten. Sequencing was performed on peripheral blood. The sequence derives from a man between 60 and 70 years old who had recovered from COVID-19.

Written as DNA, the CDR3 is TGTGCCTGGACCCAGGGAAACAACAACTATGGCTACACCTTC. Translated: CAWTQGNNNYGYTF. The chain recombines TRBV30 with TRBJ1-2; tentatively, D is TRBD1 (5 bases). V shed 4 bases and J shed 2 bases, with 14 bases lying between them. Germline CDR1 and CDR2: GTSNPN and SVGIG (reference sequence). This CDR3 has 14 amino acids.